Listed here are 25 T cell receptor beta chains from one sample, sequenced in a study of T cell responses to AZD1222 COVID-19 vaccine. Assay used: immunoSEQ multiplex PCR; TCRdb lists only in-frame clones, some missing. The data show around 150,000 clones, with roughly 85% seen just once and under 8% held by the top ten. The sample was peripheral blood, taken 28 days after the second dose of the MenACWY control vaccine. The receptor source for this set is an adult who received the MenACWY meningococcal vaccine as a control.

The genes are TRBV28 and TRBJ1-2, with 8 bases identical to TRBD1. Germline V gene lookup returns CDR1 MDHEN and CDR2 SYDVKM. The CDR3 totals 15 residues. The junction had 13 bases not matched to a gene; V was cut back by 5 bases and J by 8 bases. CDR3: CASSGSGQALRGYTF. The CDR3 DNA reads as TGTGCCAGCAGTGGATCGGGACAGGCCTTAAGGGGCTACACCTTC.

The chain carries TRBV5-8 and TRBJ2-2; possibly TRBD2 for D (6 bases). Germline-derived CDR1 and CDR2 are SGHTS and YDEGEE. The CDR3 runs 14 residues. V dropped 4 bases and J dropped 3 bases, with 10 bases sitting between them. The CDR3 DNA sequence: TGTGCCAGCAGCCTGTGGGGGGACACCGGGGAGCTGTTTTTT. It yields the protein CASSLWGDTGELFF.

The rearrangement links TRBV5-6 to TRBJ1-6; D gene ambiguous. The CDR3 contains 14 residues. V was pared by 1 base and J by 9 bases, with 11 bases between. Per the germline V gene, CDR1 is SGHDT and CDR2 is YYEEEE. CDR3 loop: CASSLKSNFSPLHF. The DNA for the CDR3 is TGTGCCAGCAGCTTGAAGTCAAACTTTTCACCCCTCCACTTT. Looking up the rest from reference TRBV5-6 and TRBJ1-6 gives the full variable domain: DAGVTQSPTHLIKTRGQQVTLRCSPKSGHDTVSWYQQALGQGPQFIFQYYEEEERQRGNFPDRFSGHQFPNYSSELNVNALLLGDSALYLCASSLKSNFSPLHFGNGTRLTVT.

CDR3 region: CASSWTLDTEAFF. The CDR3 DNA sequence: TGCGCCAGCAGCTGGACTCTGGACACTGAAGCTTTCTTT. V usage is TRBV4-1 and J usage is TRBJ1-1; D gene uncertain. V was pared by 5 bases and J by 3 bases, with 10 bases between. CDR1 is MGHRA and CDR2 is YSYEKL in the germline V gene. This CDR3 contains 13 residues.

This clone was observed once. The rearrangement links TRBV6-5 to TRBJ2-7; D gene unclear. The germline gives CDR1 MNHEY, CDR2 SVGAGI. This CDR3 contains 15 residues. V gave up 2 bases and J gave up 2 bases, with 13 bases separating them. The DNA of the CDR3 is TGTGCCAGCAGTTACGTCGGGTCATTAACCTACGAGCAGTACTTC. It specifies CASSYVGSLTYEQYF.

The chain employs TRBV19 and TRBJ2-7, with 8 nucleotides matching TRBD1. V was pared by 6 bases and J by 0 bases, with 4 bases of the junction left unmatched. Germline values: CDR1 LNHDA, CDR2 SQIVND (reference sequence). The CDR3 consists of 14 residues. The CDR3 spells CASRGTGNSYEQYF. DNA for the CDR3: TGTGCCAGTAGGGGGACAGGCAACTCCTACGAGCAGTACTTC.

V and J are TRBV3-1 (or the pseudogene TRBV3-2) and TRBJ1-1; D not certain. CDR1 and CDR2 (germline): LGHDT, YNNKEL (reference sequence). The CDR3 contains 13 residues. The V gene lost 4 bases and the J gene lost 0 bases, with 6 bases spanning the gap. CDR3 in amino acids: CASSPNMNTEAFF. DNA for the CDR3: TGTGCCAGCAGCCCAAACATGAACACTGAAGCTTTCTTT.

This chain joins TRBV12-3 or TRBV12-4 and TRBJ2-1; the match to TRBD2 covers 13 bases. V was pared by 7 bases and J by 9 bases, with 3 bases of the junction left unmatched. This CDR3 spans 13 amino acids. The CDR3 coding sequence is TGTGCCAGCATGGGACTAGCGGGAAGTGAGCAGTTCTTC. It specifies CASMGLAGSEQFF.

The chain couples TRBV9 to TRBJ1-2, with 8 nucleotides matching TRBD1. There are 15 residues in the CDR3. The V segment lost 3 bases and the J segment 0 bases; nucleotides outside the gene matches: 4. Germline loops: CDR1 SGDLS, CDR2 YYNGEE. CDR3 sequence: CASSEETGANYGYTF. Here the CDR3 DNA reads TGTGCCAGCAGCGAGGAGACAGGGGCTAACTATGGCTACACCTTC.

This clone was picked up a small number of times. This rearrangement joins TRBV5-1 to TRBJ1-2; D might be TRBD1 (6 bases). The V end lost 4 bases, the J end lost 9 bases, and 28 bases lay between the germline ends. The CDR3 consists of 17 residues. In germline, CDR1 is SGHRS, CDR2 YFSETQ. CDR3 residues: CASSPPIRAGAMRSYTF. CDR3 DNA sequence: TGCGCCAGCAGCCCTCCGATCCGGGCAGGGGCGATGAGGAGCTACACCTTC.

About this clone itself: The identical CDR3 is also encoded by other nucleotide sequences in the sample. The rearrangement links TRBV29-1 to TRBJ2-3, with a possible D match to TRBD2 (5 bases). Germline V gene data show CDR1 as SQVTM and CDR2 as ANQGSEA. This CDR3 is 12 amino acids long. V was shortened by 6 bases and J by 0 bases, with 7 bases between the two germline ends. The CDR3 loop reads CSVRTSTDTQYF. The CDR3, as DNA: TGCAGCGTCCGGACTAGCACAGATACGCAGTATTTT.

The V and J genes are TRBV7-2 and TRBJ1-6; 10 bases agree with TRBD1. V lost 4 bases, J lost 14 bases, and 8 bases stayed unmatched. CDR3 length: 14 residues. CDR1 SGHTA and CDR2 FQGNSA come from the germline V gene. The CDR3 DNA follows: TGTGCCAGCAGCTCGGGACAGGGGACAGGTTCCCTCCACTTT. This translates into CASSSGQGTGSLHF. The full variable domain, in which reference TRBV7-2 and TRBJ1-6 provide the parts outside the CDR3, is GAGVSQSPSNKVTEKGKDVELRCDPISGHTALYWYRQSLGQGLEFLIYFQGNSAPDKSGLPSDRFSAERTGGSVSTLTIQRTQQEDSAVYLCASSSGQGTGSLHFGNGTRLTVT.

The genes are TRBV5-1 and TRBJ1-5; D call uncertain. With 2 bases removed from V and 1 base from J, the gap between germline ends came to 13 bases. In germline, CDR1 is SGHRS, CDR2 YFSETQ. This CDR3 has 16 amino acids. Written as DNA, the CDR3 is TGCGCCAGCAGCTTTGGGCCCACCACAAGCAATCAGCCCCAGCATTTT. This codes for CASSFGPTTSNQPQHF. The whole variable domain, filled in from reference TRBV5-1 and TRBJ1-5, reads KAGVTQTPRYLIKTRGQQVTLSCSPISGHRSVSWYQQTPGQGLQFLFEYFSETQRNKGNFPGRFSGRQFSNSRSEMNVSTLELGDSALYLCASSFGPTTSNQPQHFGDGTRLSIL.

This rearrangement joins TRBV28 to TRBJ2-2, with D tentatively TRBD2 (6 bases). V lost 8 bases to trimming and J lost 4 bases, with 17 bases between them. Germline V CDR1 and CDR2: MDHEN, SYDVKM. There are 15 residues in the CDR3. The CDR3 DNA follows: TGTGCCAGCGGGCCTGAGGGAGGACGCACCGGGGAGCTGTTTTTT. This codes for CASGPEGGRTGELFF.

The chain recombines TRBV6-1 with TRBJ2-7, with D possibly being TRBD1 or TRBD2 (6 bases each). CDR3 length: 14 residues. Trimming took off 3 bases at V and 3 bases at J, with 12 bases between the two ends. Per germline, CDR1 MNHNS and CDR2 SASEGT. This CDR3 is CASSEGGQDYEQYF. As DNA, the CDR3 is TGTGCCAGCAGTGAGGGGGGACAAGACTACGAGCAGTACTTC.

The gene calls are TRBV19 and TRBJ1-1; D perhaps matches TRBD1 (5 bases). V was trimmed by 4 bases and J by 1 base, leaving 7 bases between them. This CDR3 is built from 13 residues. The germline gives CDR1 LNHDA, CDR2 SQIVND (reference sequence). CDR3 in amino acids: CASSSQGNTEAFF. CDR3 DNA sequence: TGTGCCAGTAGTAGTCAGGGGAACACTGAAGCTTTCTTT.

The gene calls are TRBV5-1 and TRBJ2-7, with TRBD2 matching over 7 bases. V lost 0 bases, J lost 2 bases, and 11 bases stayed unmatched. The germline gives CDR1 SGHRS, CDR2 YFSETQ. This CDR3 region has 17 residues. CDR3: CASSLAKRSGLAYEQYF. The CDR3 DNA reads TGCGCCAGCAGCTTGGCCAAGCGTAGCGGGCTAGCCTACGAGCAGTACTTC.

V gene TRBV24-1 combines with J gene TRBJ2-7; TRBD2 is a possible D gene (5 bases). CDR1 and CDR2 from the germline V gene are KGHDR and SFDVKD. The V gene lost 5 bases and the J gene lost 0 bases, with 13 bases spanning the gap. CDR3 size: 15 residues. The CDR3 region is CATSGPIGSSYEQYF. The DNA for the CDR3 is TGTGCCACCAGTGGACCTATTGGGAGCTCCTACGAGCAGTACTTC.

This clone was found once. The chain has TRBV9 and TRBJ1-3, with D hard to call. CDR1 SGDLS and CDR2 YYNGEE come from the germline V gene. This CDR3 contains 15 residues. Trimming left V 0 bases short and J 3 bases short, with 10 bases between. This chain's CDR3 is CASSVAGFYGNTIYF. CDR3 bases: TGTGCCAGCAGCGTAGCCGGGTTTTATGGAAACACCATATATTTT.

The chain employs TRBV30 and TRBJ1-4; D not certain. The length of the CDR3 is 13 residues. The V gene's germline CDR1 is GTSNPN and CDR2 SVGIG (reference sequence). Trimming shortened V by 0 bases and J by 7 bases, and 9 bases separated the two germline ends. The CDR3 here is CAWSVQPGEKLFF. Written as DNA, the CDR3 is TGTGCCTGGAGTGTACAGCCGGGTGAAAAACTGTTTTTT.

This chain uses TRBV27 with TRBJ2-2; D unclear. The V end was cut by 2 bases, the J end by 4 bases, with 5 bases between. The germline gives CDR1 MNHEY, CDR2 SMNVEV (reference sequence). There are 13 residues in the CDR3. As DNA, the CDR3 is TGTGCCAGCAGTTTAGACCCCACCGGGGAGCTGTTTTTT. The encoded protein is CASSLDPTGELFF.

The chain recombines TRBV29-1 with TRBJ2-2; D is uncertain. The CDR3 covers 12 residues. In germline, CDR1 is SQVTM, CDR2 ANQGSEA. V lost 2 bases, J lost 7 bases, and 8 bases lay in between. CDR3 sequence reads: CSVEHKIGELFF. CDR3 in DNA: TGCAGCGTTGAACACAAAATCGGGGAGCTGTTTTTT.

V usage is TRBV29-1 and J usage is TRBJ2-7; D ambiguous. V gave up 5 bases and J gave up 6 bases, with 11 bases separating them. The CDR3 runs 11 residues. The germline CDR1 and CDR2 sequences are SQVTM and ANQGSEA. In DNA form, the CDR3 reads TGCAGCGTTTCTGGGCAGACCGAGCAGTACTTC. Translation: CSVSGQTEQYF.

This chain connects TRBV5-6 to TRBJ2-7; a weak D match, TRBD1 (6 bases). Trimming left V 0 bases short and J 2 bases short, with 15 bases between. This CDR3 is built from 16 residues. The germline V gene encodes CDR1 SGHDT and CDR2 YYEEEE. The CDR3 region is CASSLEPRGQPYEQYV. The CDR3 region has the DNA TGTGCCAGCAGCTTGGAGCCTCGAGGACAGCCCTACGAGCAGTACGTC.

Here the CDR3 reads CASSQGRKNIQYF. In nucleotides, the CDR3 is TGTGCCAGCAGTCAAGGACGCAAAAACATTCAGTACTTC. This chain joins TRBV12-3 or TRBV12-4 and TRBJ2-4; D gene unclear. The CDR3 runs to 13 residues. Trimming left V 5 bases short and J 3 bases short, with 8 bases between.